These T cell receptor beta chains were read from a single sample in a study of cytomegalovirus exposure and HLA in healthy donors. The data were produced by immunoSEQ multiplex PCR, yet TCRdb's version contains in-frame clones alone and is incomplete. The table has 100,000 to 150,000 clones, 85% to 90% seen once. Sequencing was done on a sample of PBMCs. These receptors all stem from a young woman in good health and CMV-seronegative. Both conserved end residues are part of each CDR3. The order of the fields is V gene, D gene, clone size, J gene, CDR3 protein, CDR3 DNA. D genes are given only for firm matches. Size values are once, few and many counts, or a class for expanded clones, and some rows have none.

v_gene: TRBV7-8
d_gene: -
abundance: -
j_gene: TRBJ2-1
CDR3aa: CASSLSAREEFF
CDR3nt: TGTGCCAGCAGCTTGTCTGCCAGGGAGGAGTTCTTC

v_gene: TRBV2
d_gene: TRBD1
abundance: -
j_gene: TRBJ2-4
CDR3aa: CASSETTTGGHVIQYF
CDR3nt: TGTGCCAGCAGTGAAACCACGACAGGGGGGCATGTCATTCAGTACTTC

v_gene: TRBV2
d_gene: TRBD2
abundance: -
j_gene: TRBJ2-5
CDR3aa: CASRKIIAGGETQYF
CDR3nt: TGTGCCAGCAGGAAAATCATAGCGGGGGGAGAGACCCAGTACTTC

v_gene: TRBV5-1
d_gene: TRBD1
abundance: few
j_gene: TRBJ2-7
CDR3aa: CASSLGDSLYEQYF
CDR3nt: TGCGCCAGCAGCTTGGGGGACAGCCTCTACGAGCAGTACTTC

v_gene: TRBV12-5
d_gene: -
abundance: -
j_gene: TRBJ1-2
CDR3aa: CASAQGAYGYTF
CDR3nt: TGTGCTAGTGCCCAGGGTGCCTATGGCTACACCTTC

v_gene: TRBV5-1
d_gene: -
abundance: medium-sized
j_gene: TRBJ2-1
CDR3aa: CASSLPSYEQFF
CDR3nt: TGCGCCAGCAGCCTACCTAGCTATGAGCAGTTCTTC

v_gene: TRBV30
d_gene: -
abundance: few
j_gene: TRBJ1-2
CDR3aa: CAWRAGDSYGYTF
CDR3nt: TGTGCCTGGAGGGCAGGGGATAGTTATGGCTACACCTTC

v_gene: TRBV29-1
d_gene: -
abundance: -
j_gene: TRBJ2-7
CDR3aa: CSVGQGQTYEQYF
CDR3nt: TGCAGCGTTGGTCAGGGGCAGACCTACGAGCAGTACTTC

v_gene: TRBV7-2
d_gene: -
abundance: once
j_gene: TRBJ1-6
CDR3aa: CASSLGAGNPTPLHF
CDR3nt: TGTGCCAGCAGCTTAGGGGCAGGGAACCCGACCCCCCTCCACTTT

v_gene: TRBV9
d_gene: -
abundance: -
j_gene: TRBJ2-7
CDR3aa: CASSGDPSRGEQYF
CDR3nt: TGTGCCAGCAGTGGAGACCCGTCCAGGGGCGAGCAGTACTTC

v_gene: TRBV2
d_gene: TRBD1
abundance: -
j_gene: TRBJ1-2
CDR3aa: CAIRTGLGYTF
CDR3nt: TGTGCCATCCGGACAGGATTAGGCTACACCTTC

v_gene: TRBV19
d_gene: -
abundance: few
j_gene: TRBJ1-2
CDR3aa: CASSSPGGQILYGYTF
CDR3nt: TGTGCCAGTAGTTCCCCCGGGGGGCAGATTCTCTATGGCTACACCTTC

v_gene: TRBV4-1
d_gene: -
abundance: -
j_gene: TRBJ2-3
CDR3aa: CASSQGPLDTQYF
CDR3nt: TGCGCCAGCAGCCAAGGGCCCTTAGATACGCAGTATTTT

v_gene: TRBV19
d_gene: TRBD1
abundance: once
j_gene: TRBJ1-2
CDR3aa: CATRTGRNYGYTF
CDR3nt: TGTGCCACACGGACAGGGCGTAACTATGGCTACACCTTC

v_gene: TRBV6-1
d_gene: -
abundance: once
j_gene: TRBJ2-7
CDR3aa: CASSEYPEGTYEQYF
CDR3nt: TGTGCCAGCAGTGAGTACCCGGAGGGCACCTACGAGCAGTACTTC